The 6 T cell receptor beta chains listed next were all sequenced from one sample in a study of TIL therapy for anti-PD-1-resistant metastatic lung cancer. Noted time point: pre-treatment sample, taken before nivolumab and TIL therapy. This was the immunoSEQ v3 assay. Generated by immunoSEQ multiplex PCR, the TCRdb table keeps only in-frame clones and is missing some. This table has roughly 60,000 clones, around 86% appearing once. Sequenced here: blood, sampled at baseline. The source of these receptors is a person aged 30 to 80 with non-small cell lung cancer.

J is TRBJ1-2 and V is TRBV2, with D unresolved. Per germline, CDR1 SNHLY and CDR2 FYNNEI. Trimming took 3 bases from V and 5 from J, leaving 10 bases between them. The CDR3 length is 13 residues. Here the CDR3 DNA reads TGTGCCAGCAGTGATACAGATGGATATGGCTACACCTTC. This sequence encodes CASSDTDGYGYTF. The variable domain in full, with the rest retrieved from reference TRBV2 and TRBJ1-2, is EPEVTQTPSHQVTQMGQEVILRCVPISNHLYFYWYRQILGQKVEFLVSFYNNEISEKSEIFDDQFSVERPDGSNFTLKIRSTKLEDSAMYFCASSDTDGYGYTFGSGTRLTVV.

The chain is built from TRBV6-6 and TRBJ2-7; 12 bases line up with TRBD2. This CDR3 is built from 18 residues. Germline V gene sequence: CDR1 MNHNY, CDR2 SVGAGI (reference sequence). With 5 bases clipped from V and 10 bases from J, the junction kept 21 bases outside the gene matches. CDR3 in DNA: TGTGCCAGCAGTCTCGAGTTGCAGATCGCTAGCGGGGGGGCTGGACAGTACTTC. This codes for CASSLELQIASGGAGQYF.

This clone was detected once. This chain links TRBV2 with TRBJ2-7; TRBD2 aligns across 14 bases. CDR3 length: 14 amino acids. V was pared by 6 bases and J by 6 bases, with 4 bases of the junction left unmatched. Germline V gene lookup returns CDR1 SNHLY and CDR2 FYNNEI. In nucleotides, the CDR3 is TGTGCCAGCAGCTCAGGACTAGCGGGGGGCGAGCAGTACTTC. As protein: CASSSGLAGGEQYF.

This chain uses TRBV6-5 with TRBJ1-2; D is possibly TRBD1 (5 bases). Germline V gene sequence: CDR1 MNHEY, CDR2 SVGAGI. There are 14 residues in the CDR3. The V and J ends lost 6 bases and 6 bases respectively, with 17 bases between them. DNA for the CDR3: TGTGCCAGCAGCCGAACTGATGAGGGGAATGGCTACACCTTC. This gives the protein CASSRTDEGNGYTF.

CDR3 coding DNA: TGTGCCAGCAGTCTGGGGCTGGGGATTTCTGGCTACACCTTC. Protein sequence: CASSLGLGISGYTF. V usage is TRBV27 and J usage is TRBJ1-2; D may be TRBD1 (5 bases). This CDR3 comprises 14 residues. Germline CDR1 reads MNHEY; CDR2 reads SMNVEV (reference sequence). V lost 5 bases, J lost 7 bases, and 17 bases lay in between.

The CDR3, as DNA: TGCGCCAGCAGTGAGTCGTCTAGCGGCTACGGGGAGCTGTTTTTT. This translates into CASSESSSGYGELFF. The chain has TRBV10-2 and TRBJ2-2; 7 bases are shared with TRBD2. This CDR3 contains 15 residues. V lost 0 bases and J lost 7; bases outside the gene matches: 5. Looked up from germline, CDR1 is WSHSY and CDR2 is SAAADI.